Many counts were recorded for the clone carrying this T cell receptor (beta chain). Its antigen is not identified. The sample belongs to a study of T-cell memory formation after mild COVID-19. CDR3 length: 17 residues. Per the germline V gene, CDR1 is MNHEY and CDR2 is SVGEGT. The V end was cut by 4 bases, the J end by 1 base, with 16 bases between. Researchers used 5'RACE with constant-segment primers to make TCR alpha and TCR beta cDNA libraries that carry sample barcodes and UMIs. One entry per CDR3 protein, called by TCRdb with MiXCR from the 5' RACE reads. Of approximately 170,000 distinct CDR3 sequences listed, under 15% were seen once; the top ten hold approximately 3.5%. Study findings and constraints: Some responding clones appeared in pre-infection memory, suggesting cross-reactive memory joined.

This clonotype originated in a man aged 18 to 30 who had mild COVID-19 (a few samples of this study predate the infection). Cell type and time point are not known. The specimen sequenced was PBMCs or a T cell subset sorted from them (not recorded which). This chain joins TRBV6-2 or TRBV6-3 and TRBJ2-2, with D uncertain. The chain's CDR3 is CASSSRPSRLNTGELFF. Here the CDR3 DNA reads TGTGCCAGCAGTTCCCGCCCATCTAGACTGAACACCGGGGAGCTGTTTTTT.